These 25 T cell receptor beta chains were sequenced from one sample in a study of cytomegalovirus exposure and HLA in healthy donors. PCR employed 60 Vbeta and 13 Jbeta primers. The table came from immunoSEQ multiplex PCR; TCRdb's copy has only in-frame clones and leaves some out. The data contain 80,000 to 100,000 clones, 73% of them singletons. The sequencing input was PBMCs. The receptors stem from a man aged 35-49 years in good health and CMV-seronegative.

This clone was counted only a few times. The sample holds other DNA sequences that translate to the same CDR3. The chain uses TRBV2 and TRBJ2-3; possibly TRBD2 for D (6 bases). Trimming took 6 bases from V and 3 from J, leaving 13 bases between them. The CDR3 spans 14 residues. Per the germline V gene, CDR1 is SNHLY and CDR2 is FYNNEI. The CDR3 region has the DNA TGTGCCAGCAGGCCTGCGGGGAGAACAGATACGCAGTATTTT. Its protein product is CASRPAGRTDTQYF.

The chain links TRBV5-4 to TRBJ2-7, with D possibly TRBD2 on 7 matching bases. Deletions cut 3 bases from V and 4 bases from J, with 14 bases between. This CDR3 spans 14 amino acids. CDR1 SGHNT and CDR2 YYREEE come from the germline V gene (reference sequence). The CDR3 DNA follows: TGTGCCAGCAGCTCCTCGGGGGGCGGATACGAGCAGTACTTC. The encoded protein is CASSSSGGGYEQYF.

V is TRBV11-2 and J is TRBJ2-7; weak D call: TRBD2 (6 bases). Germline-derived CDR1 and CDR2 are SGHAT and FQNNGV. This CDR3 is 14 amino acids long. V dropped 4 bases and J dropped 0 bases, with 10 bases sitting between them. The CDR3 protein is CASSSGTFSYEQYF. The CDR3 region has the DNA TGTGCCAGCAGCTCTGGGACTTTCTCCTACGAGCAGTACTTC.

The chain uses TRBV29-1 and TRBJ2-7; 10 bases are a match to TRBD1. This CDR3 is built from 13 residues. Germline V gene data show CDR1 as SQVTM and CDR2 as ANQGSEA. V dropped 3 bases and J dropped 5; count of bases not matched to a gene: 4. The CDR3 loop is CSVERQGADEQYF. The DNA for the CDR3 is TGCAGCGTTGAGAGACAGGGGGCCGACGAGCAGTACTTC.

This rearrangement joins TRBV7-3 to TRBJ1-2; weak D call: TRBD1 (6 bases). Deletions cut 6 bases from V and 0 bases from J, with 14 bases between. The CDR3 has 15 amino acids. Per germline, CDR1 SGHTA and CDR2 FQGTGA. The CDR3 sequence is CASRPQQGSNYGYTF. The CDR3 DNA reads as TGTGCCAGCAGACCCCAACAGGGATCTAACTATGGCTACACCTTC.

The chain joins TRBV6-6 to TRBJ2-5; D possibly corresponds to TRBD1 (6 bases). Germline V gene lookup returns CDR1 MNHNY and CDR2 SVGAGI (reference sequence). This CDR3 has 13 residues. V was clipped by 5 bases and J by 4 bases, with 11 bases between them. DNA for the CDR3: TGTGCCAGCAGTGATGGACAGTCAGAGACCCAGTACTTC. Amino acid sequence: CASSDGQSETQYF.

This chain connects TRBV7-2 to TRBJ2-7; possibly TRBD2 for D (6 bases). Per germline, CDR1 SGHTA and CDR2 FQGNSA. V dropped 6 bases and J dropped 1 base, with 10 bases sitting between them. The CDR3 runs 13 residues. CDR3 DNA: TGTGCCAGCAGAAGGGGACTTTCCTACGAGCAGTACTTC. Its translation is CASRRGLSYEQYF.

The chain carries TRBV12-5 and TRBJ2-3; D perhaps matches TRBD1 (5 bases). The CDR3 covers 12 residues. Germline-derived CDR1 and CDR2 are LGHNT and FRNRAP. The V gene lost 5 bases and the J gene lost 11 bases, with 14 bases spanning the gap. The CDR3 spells CASGPTDYEQYF. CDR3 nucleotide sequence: TGTGCTAGTGGTCCGACAGATTATGAGCAGTATTTT.

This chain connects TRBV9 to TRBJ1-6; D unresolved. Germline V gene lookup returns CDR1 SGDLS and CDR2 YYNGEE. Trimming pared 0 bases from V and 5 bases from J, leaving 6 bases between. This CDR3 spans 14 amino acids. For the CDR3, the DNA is TGTGCCAGCAGCGTAGCATCTAATAATTCACCCCTCCACTTT. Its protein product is CASSVASNNSPLHF.

The CDR3 region has the DNA TGTGCCACCAGCCTGGGACTAGCGGGGAATGAGCAGTTCTTC. It yields the protein CATSLGLAGNEQFF. The rearrangement joins TRBV15 to TRBJ2-1; the match to TRBD2 covers 13 bases. The CDR3 loop spans 14 amino acids. Germline CDR1 is LNHNV and CDR2 is YYDKDF (reference sequence). V lost 5 bases, J lost 7 bases, and 2 bases stayed unmatched.

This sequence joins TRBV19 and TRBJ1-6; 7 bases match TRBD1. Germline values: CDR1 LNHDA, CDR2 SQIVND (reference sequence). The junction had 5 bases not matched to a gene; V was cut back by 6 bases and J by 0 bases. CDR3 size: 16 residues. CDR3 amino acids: CASSADRVSYNSPLHF. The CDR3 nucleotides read TGTGCCAGTAGCGCCGACAGGGTCTCCTATAATTCACCCCTCCACTTT.

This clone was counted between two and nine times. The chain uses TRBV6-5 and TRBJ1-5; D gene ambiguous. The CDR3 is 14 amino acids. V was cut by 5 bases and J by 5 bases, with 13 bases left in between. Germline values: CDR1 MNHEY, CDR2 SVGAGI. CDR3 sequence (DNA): TGTGCCAGCAGTCATAATATGGAGGATCAGCCCCAGCATTTT. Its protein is CASSHNMEDQPQHF.

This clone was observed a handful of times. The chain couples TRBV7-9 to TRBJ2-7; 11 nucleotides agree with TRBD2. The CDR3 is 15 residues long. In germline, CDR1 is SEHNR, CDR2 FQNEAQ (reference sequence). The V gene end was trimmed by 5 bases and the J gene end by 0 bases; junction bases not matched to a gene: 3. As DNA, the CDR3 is TGTGCCAGCAGCCATAGCGGGGGGGCCTCCTACGAGCAGTACTTC. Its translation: CASSHSGGASYEQYF.

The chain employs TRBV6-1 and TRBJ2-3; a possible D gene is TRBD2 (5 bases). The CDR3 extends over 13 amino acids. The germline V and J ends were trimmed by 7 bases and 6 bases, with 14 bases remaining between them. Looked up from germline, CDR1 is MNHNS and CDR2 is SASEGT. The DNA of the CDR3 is TGTGCCAGCAATTATCACGCGGGTGATACGCAGTATTTT. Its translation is CASNYHAGDTQYF.

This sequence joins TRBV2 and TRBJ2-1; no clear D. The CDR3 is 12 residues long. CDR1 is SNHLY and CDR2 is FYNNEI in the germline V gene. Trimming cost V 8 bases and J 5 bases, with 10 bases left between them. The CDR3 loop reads CASGQLNNEQFF. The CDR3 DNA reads TGTGCCAGCGGGCAGCTAAACAATGAGCAGTTCTTC.

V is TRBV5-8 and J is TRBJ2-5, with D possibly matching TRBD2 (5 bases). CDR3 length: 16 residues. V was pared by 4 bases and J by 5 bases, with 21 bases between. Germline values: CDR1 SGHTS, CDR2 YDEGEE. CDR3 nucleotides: TGTGCCAGCAGCCCTGCGGGCAGGCCAGTGGACGAGACCCAGTACTTC. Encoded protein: CASSPAGRPVDETQYF.

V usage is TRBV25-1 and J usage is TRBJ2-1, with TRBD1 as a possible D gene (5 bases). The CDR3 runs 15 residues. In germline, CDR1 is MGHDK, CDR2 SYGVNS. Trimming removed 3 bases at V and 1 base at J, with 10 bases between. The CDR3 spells CASSDPRDSYNEQFF. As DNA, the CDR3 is TGTGCCAGCAGTGATCCCAGGGATTCCTACAATGAGCAGTTCTTC.

The CDR3 sequence is CASSGGRTDTQYF. The CDR3 DNA follows: TGTGCCAGCAGTGGCGGCAGAACAGATACGCAGTATTTT. The genes are TRBV2 and TRBJ2-3; no definite D call. The CDR3 spans 13 residues. V lost 4 bases and J lost 3, with 8 bases in between. From germline, CDR1 is SNHLY and CDR2 FYNNEI.

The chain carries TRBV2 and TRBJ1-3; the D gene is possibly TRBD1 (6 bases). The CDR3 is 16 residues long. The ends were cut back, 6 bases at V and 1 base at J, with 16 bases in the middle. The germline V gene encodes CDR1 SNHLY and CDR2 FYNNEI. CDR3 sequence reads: CASSLQGTVSGNTIYF. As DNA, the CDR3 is TGTGCCAGCAGCCTACAGGGAACTGTTTCTGGAAACACCATATATTTT.

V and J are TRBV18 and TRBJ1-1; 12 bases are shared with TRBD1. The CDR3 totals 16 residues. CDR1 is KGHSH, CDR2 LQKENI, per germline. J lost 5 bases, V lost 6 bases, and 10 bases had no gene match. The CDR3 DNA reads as TGTGCCAGCTCTCGAACCGGGACAGGGGGCCTTACTGAAGCTTTCTTT. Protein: CASSRTGTGGLTEAFF.

CDR3 nucleotide sequence: TGTGCCAGCAGCTTTGCCGGGGGGCTGGACAATGAGCAGTTCTTC. It encodes CASSFAGGLDNEQFF. This sequence joins TRBV5-6 and TRBJ2-1, with a possible D match to TRBD2 (7 bases). The CDR3 is made up of 15 amino acids. The germline gives CDR1 SGHDT, CDR2 YYEEEE. V was shortened by 2 bases and J by 5 bases, with 14 bases between the two germline ends.

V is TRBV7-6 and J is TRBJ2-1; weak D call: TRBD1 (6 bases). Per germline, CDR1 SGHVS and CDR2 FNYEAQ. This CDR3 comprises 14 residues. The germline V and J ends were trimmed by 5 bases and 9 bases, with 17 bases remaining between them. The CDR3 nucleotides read TGTGCCAGCAGCCCGGGTGGGGGCTGGGTTGAGCAGTTCTTC. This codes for CASSPGGGWVEQFF.

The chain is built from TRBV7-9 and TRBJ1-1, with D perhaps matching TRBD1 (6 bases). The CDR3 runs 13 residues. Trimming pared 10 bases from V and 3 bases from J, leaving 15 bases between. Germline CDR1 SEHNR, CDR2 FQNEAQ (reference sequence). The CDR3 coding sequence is TGTGCCACTAATACAGGGAGGGACACTGAAGCTTTCTTT. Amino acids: CATNTGRDTEAFF.

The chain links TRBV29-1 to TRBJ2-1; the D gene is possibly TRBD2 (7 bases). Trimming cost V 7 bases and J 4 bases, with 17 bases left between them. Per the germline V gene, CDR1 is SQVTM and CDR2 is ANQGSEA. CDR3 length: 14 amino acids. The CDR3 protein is CSAEGGGYYNEQFF. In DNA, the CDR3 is TGCAGCGCGGAGGGCGGGGGCTATTACAATGAGCAGTTCTTC.

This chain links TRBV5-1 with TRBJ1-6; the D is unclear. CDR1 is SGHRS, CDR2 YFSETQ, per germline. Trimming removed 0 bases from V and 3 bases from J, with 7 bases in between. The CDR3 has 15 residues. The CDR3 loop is CASSLAAGYNSPLHF. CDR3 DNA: TGCGCCAGCAGCTTGGCGGCGGGCTATAATTCACCCCTCCACTTT.